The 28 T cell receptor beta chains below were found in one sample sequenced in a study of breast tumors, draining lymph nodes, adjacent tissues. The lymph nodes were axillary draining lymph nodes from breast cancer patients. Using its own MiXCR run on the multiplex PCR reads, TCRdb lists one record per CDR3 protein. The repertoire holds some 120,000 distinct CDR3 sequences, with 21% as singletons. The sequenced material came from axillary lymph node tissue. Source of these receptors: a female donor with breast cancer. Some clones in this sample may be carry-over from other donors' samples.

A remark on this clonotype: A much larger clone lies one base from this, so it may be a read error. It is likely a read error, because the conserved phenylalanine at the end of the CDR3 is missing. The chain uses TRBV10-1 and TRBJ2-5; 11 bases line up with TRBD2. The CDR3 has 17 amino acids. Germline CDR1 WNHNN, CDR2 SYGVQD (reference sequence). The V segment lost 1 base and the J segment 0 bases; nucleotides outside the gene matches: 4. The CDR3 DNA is TGCGCCAGCAGTGAGTTTCGACTAGCGGGGAACCAAGAGACCCAGTACCTC. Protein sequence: CASSEFRLAGNQETQYL.

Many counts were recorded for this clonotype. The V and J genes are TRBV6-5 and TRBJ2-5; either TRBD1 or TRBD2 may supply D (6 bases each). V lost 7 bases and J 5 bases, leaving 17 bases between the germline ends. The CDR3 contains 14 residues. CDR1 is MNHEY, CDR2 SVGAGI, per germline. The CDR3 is CASTNRRGVETQYF. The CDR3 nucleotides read TGTGCCAGCACTAACCGGAGGGGGGTGGAGACCCAGTACTTC.

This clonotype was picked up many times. The CDR3 region is CASSLRDSYSGNTIYF. Here the CDR3 DNA reads TGCGCCAGCAGCTTGAGGGATAGTTACTCTGGAAACACCATATATTTT. This sequence joins TRBV5-1 and TRBJ1-3, with no clear D. CDR1 is SGHRS, CDR2 YFSETQ, per germline. The CDR3 consists of 16 residues. Trimming pared 1 base from V and 0 bases from J, leaving 11 bases between. Full variable domain (missing parts from reference TRBV5-1 and TRBJ1-3): KAGVTQTPRYLIKTRGQQVTLSCSPISGHRSVSWYQQTPGQGLQFLFEYFSETQRNKGNFPGRFSGRQFSNSRSEMNVSTLELGDSALYLCASSLRDSYSGNTIYFGEGSWLTVV.

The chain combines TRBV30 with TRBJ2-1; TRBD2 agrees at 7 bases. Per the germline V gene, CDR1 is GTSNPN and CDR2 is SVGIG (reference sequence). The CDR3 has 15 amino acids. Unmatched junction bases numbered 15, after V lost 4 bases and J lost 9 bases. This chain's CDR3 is CAWNSGQGGGREQFF. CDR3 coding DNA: TGTGCCTGGAATTCGGGGCAGGGCGGGGGTCGTGAGCAGTTCTTC.

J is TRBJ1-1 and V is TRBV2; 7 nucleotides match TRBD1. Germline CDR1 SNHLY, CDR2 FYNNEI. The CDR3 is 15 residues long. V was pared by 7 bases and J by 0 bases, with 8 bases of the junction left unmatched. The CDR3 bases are TGTGCCAGCAATACTCAGGGACAGATGAACACTGAAGCTTTCTTT. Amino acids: CASNTQGQMNTEAFF.

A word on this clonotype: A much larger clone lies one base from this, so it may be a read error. The CDR3 spells CASSRGVNNQPKHF. DNA for the CDR3: TGTGCCAGCAGTCGAGGGGTCAATAATCAGCCCAAGCATTTT. The chain employs TRBV6-6 and TRBJ1-5; perhaps TRBD1 as D (5 bases). Germline V lookup: CDR1 MNHNY, CDR2 SVGAGI (reference sequence). CDR3 length: 14 amino acids.

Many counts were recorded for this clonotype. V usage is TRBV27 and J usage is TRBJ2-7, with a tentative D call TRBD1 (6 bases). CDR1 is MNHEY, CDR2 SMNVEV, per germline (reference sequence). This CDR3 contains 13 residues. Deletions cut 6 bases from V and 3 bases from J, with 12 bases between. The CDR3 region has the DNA TGTGCCAGCAGCGGAGGACAGCTCTACGAGCAGTACTTC. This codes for CASSGGQLYEQYF.

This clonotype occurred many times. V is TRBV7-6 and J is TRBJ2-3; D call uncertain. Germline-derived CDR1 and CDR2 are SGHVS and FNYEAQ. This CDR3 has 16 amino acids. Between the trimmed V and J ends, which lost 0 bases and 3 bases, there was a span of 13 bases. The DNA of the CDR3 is TGTGCCAGCAGCTTAGCGCAGGACGCAATGACAGATACGCAGTATTTT. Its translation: CASSLAQDAMTDTQYF.

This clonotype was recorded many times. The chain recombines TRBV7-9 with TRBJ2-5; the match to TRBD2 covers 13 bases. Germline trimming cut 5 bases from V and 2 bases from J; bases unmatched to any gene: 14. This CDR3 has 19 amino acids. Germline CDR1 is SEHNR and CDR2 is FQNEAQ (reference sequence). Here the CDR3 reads CASSLGRLAGGGIQETQYF. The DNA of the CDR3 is TGTGCCAGCAGCCTTGGGCGACTAGCGGGAGGCGGAATACAAGAGACCCAGTACTTC.

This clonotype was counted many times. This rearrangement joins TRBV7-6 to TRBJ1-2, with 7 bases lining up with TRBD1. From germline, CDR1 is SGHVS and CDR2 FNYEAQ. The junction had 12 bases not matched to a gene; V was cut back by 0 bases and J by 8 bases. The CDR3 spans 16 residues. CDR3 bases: TGTGCCAGCAGCTTAGCGCTTCAGGGGGATTTGGAGGGCTACACCTTC. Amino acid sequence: CASSLALQGDLEGYTF.

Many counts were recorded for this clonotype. DNA for the CDR3: TGTGCCAGCAGCTTCAGGACTAGCGGGAGTCTTCGCGAGCAGTACTTC. It specifies CASSFRTSGSLREQYF. The chain carries TRBV7-8 and TRBJ2-7, with 13 bases identical to TRBD2. This CDR3 comprises 16 residues. Germline values: CDR1 SGHVS, CDR2 FQNEAQ. Losses at the gene ends were 3 bases for V and 6 bases for J; bases not matched to a gene: 8. Full variable domain (missing parts from reference TRBV7-8 and TRBJ2-7): GAGVSQSPRYKVAKRGQDVALRCDPISGHVSLFWYQQALGQGPEFLTYFQNEAQLDKSGLPSDRFFAERPEGSVSTLKIQRTQQEDSAVYLCASSFRTSGSLREQYFGPGTRLTVT.

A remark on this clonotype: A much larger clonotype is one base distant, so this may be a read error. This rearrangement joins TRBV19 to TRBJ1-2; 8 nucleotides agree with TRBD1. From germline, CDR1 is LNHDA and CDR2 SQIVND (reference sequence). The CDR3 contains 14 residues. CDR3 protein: CASGIDRGRNGYTF. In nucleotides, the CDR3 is TGTGCCAGTGGTATCGACAGGGGTAGGAATGGCTACACCTTC.

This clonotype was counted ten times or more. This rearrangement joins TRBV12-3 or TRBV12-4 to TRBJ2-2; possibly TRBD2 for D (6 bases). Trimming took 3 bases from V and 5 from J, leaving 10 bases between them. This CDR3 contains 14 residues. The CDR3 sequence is CASSLWGRTGELFF. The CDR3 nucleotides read TGTGCCAGCAGTTTGTGGGGGAGGACCGGGGAGCTGTTTTTT.

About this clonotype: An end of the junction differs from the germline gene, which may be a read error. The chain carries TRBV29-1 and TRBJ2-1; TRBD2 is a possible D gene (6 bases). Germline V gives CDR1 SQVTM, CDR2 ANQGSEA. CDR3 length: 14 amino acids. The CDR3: CSTPGVSPNNEQPF. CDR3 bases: TGCAGCACACCGGGAGTTAGTCCTAACAATGAGCAGCCCTTC.

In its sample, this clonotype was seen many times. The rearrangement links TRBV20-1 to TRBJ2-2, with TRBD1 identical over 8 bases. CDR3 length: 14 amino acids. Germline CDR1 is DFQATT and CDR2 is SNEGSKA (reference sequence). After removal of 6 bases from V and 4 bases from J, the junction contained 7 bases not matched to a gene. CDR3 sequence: CSAPGTGRTGELFF. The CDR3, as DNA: TGCAGTGCGCCCGGGACAGGACGCACCGGGGAGCTGTTTTTT.

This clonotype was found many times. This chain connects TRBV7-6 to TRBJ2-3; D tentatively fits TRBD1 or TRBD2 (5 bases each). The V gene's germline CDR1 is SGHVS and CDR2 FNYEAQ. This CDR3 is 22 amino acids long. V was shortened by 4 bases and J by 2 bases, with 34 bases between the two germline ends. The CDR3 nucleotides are TGTGCCAGCAGCTCGCCCGGGACCCCTATAGGACAAGAGTATAGAAACACAGATACGCAGTATTTT. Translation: CASSSPGTPIGQEYRNTDTQYF.

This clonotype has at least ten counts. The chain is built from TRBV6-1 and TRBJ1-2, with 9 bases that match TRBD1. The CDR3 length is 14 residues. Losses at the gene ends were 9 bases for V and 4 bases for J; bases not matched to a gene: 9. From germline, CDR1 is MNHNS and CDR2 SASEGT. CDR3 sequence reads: CASSDRGIGYGYTF. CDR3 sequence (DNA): TGTGCCAGTTCTGACAGGGGGATCGGCTATGGCTACACCTTC.

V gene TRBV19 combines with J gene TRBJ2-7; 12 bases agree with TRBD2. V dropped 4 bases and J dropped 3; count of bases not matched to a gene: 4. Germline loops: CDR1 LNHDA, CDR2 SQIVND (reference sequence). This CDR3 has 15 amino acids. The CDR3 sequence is CASSTSTSGSYEQYF. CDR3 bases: TGTGCCAGTAGTACCTCGACTAGCGGGAGCTACGAGCAGTACTTC. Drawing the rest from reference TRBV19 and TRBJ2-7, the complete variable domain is DGGITQSPKYLFRKEGQNVTLSCEQNLNHDAMYWYRQDPGQGLRLIYYSQIVNDFQKGDIAEGYSVSREKKESFPLTVTSAQKNPTAFYLCASSTSTSGSYEQYFGPGTRLTVT.

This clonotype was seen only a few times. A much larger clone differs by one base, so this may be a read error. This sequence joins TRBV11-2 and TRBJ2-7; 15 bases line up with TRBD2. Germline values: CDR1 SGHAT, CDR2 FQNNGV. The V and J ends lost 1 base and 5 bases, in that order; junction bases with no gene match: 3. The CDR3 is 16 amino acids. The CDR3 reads CASSLGTSGRDNEQYF. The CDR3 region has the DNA TGTGCCAGCAGCTTAGGGACTAGCGGGAGGGACAACGAGCAGTACTTC.

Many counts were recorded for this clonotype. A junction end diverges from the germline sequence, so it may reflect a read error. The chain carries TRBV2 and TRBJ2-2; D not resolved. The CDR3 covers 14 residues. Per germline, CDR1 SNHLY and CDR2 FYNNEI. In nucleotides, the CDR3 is TGTGCCAGCAGGGAAGATGTGAACACCGGGGAGCTGTTTTTT. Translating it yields CASREDVNTGELFF.

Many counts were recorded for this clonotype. DNA of the CDR3: TGTGCCAGCAGGGTCTCTGGGGCCAACGTCCTGACTTTC. The encoded protein is CASRVSGANVLTF. The V and J genes are TRBV6-1 and TRBJ2-6; D is unresolved. V was shortened by 6 bases and J by 0 bases, with 3 bases between the two germline ends. Germline lookup yields CDR1 MNHNS and CDR2 SASEGT. CDR3 length equals 13 residues.

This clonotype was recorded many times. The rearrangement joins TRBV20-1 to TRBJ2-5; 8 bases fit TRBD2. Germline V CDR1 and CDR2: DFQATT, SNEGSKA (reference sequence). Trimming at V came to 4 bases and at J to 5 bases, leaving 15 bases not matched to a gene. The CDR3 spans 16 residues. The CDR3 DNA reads TGCAGTGCTACGGCGGGGGGCGGGAGTCTGGGGGAGACCCAGTACTTC. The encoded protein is CSATAGGGSLGETQYF.

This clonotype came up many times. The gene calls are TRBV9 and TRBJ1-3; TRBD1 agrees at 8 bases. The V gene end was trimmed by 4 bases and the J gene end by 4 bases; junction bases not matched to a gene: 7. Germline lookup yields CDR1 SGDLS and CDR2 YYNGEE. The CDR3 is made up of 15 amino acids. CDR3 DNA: TGTGCCAGCAGCTTCCAGGGGGCGCGGGGAAACACCATATATTTT. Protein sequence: CASSFQGARGNTIYF.

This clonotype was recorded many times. CDR3 DNA: TGTGCCAGCAGTTTAAGGGGCGCGAGCTCCTATAATTCACCCCTCCACTTT. Translated: CASSLRGASSYNSPLHF. The gene calls are TRBV27 and TRBJ1-6; a weak D match, TRBD1 (5 bases). Trimming pared 2 bases from V and 0 bases from J, leaving 11 bases between. Germline assignment: CDR1 MNHEY and CDR2 SMNVEV (reference sequence). CDR3 length: 17 residues.

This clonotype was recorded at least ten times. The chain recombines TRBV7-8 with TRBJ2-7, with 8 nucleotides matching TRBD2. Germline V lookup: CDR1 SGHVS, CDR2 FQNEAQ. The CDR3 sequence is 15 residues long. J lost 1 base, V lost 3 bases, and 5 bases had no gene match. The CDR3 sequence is CASSLGLAGSYEQYF. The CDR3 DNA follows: TGTGCCAGCAGCTTGGGATTAGCGGGATCCTACGAGCAGTACTTC.

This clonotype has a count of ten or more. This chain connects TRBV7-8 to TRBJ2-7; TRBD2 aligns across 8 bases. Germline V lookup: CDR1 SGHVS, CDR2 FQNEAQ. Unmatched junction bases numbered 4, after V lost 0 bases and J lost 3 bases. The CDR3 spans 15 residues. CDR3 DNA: TGTGCCAGCAGCTTAGCGGCTAGCGGGCGCTACGAGCAGTACTTC. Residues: CASSLAASGRYEQYF.

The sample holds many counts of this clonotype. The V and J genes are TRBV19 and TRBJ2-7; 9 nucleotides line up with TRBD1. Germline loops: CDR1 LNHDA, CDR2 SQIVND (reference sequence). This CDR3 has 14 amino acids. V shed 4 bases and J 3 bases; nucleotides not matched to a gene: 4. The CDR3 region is CASSTGQGNYEQYF. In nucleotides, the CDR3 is TGTGCCAGTAGTACCGGACAGGGGAACTACGAGCAGTACTTC.

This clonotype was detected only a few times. This CDR3 reads CASSLWGGGRARNTIYF. Here the CDR3 DNA reads TGTGCCAGCAGTTTATGGGGTGGAGGGAGGGCCCGAAACACCATATATTTT. This chain links TRBV28 with TRBJ1-3; D is uncertain. The length of the CDR3 is 17 residues. CDR1 and CDR2 from the germline V gene are MDHEN and SYDVKM. Trimming cost V 0 bases and J 5 bases, with 17 bases left between them.